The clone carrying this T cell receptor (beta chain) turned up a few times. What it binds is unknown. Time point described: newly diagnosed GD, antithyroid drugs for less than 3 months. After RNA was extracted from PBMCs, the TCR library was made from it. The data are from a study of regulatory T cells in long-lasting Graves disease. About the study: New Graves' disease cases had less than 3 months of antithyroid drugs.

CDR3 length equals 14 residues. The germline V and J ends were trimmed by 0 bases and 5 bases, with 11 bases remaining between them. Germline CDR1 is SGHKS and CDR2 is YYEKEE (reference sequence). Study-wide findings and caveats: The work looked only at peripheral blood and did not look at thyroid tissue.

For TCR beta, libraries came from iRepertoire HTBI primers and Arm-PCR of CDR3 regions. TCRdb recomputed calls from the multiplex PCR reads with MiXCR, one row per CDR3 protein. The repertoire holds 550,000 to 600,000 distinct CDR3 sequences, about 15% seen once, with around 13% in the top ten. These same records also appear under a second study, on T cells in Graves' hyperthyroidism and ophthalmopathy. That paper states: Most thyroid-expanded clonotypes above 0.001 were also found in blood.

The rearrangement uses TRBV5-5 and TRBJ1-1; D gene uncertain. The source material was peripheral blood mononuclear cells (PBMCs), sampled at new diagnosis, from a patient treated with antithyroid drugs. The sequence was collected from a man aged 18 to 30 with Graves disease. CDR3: CASSLGHGETEAFF. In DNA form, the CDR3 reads TGTGCCAGCAGCTTGGGACATGGGGAGACTGAAGCTTTCTTT. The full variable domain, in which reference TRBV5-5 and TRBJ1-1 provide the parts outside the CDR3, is DAGVTQSPTHLIKTRGQQVTLRCSPISGHKSVSWYQQVLGQGPQFIFQYYEKEERGRGNFPDRFSARQFPNYSSELNVNALLLGDSALYLCASSLGHGETEAFFGQGTRLTVV.